This is a list of T cell receptor beta chains from one sample in a study of shared clonotypes between healthy human individuals. Using immunoSEQ multiplex PCR, the repertoire was profiled, and TCRdb retains in-frame clones only, with some absent. The table has about 600,000 clones, roughly 97% seen once. The sequenced sample was naive CD4+ T cells sorted from blood. The origin of the receptors is a woman aged 30 to 39 in good health. The CDR3 runs from the conserved cysteine through the conserved F or W. D genes are given only for firm matches. Clone size, where shown, is once, few, many, or a class for clones that have expanded.

clone size,D gene,CDR3 length,V gene,J gene,CDR3 DNA,CDR3 protein
NA,NA,14,TRBV6-6,TRBJ2-7,TGTGCCAGCAGTTACTTAAGTAGCGAGTACGAGCAGTACTTC,CASSYLSSEYEQYF
NA,NA,13,TRBV18,TRBJ1-1,TGTGCCAGCTCACCGACGGAGAACACTGAAGCTTTCTTT,CASSPTENTEAFF
NA,TRBD1,15,TRBV12-5,TRBJ1-4,TGTGCTAGTGGTCCAGGGGGGCAGGTTAATGAAAAACTGTTTTTT,CASGPGGQVNEKLFF
NA,NA,16,TRBV30,TRBJ1-1,TGTGCCTGGAGGTTCCCCTTTAGGGCGCTGACTTTTGAAGCTTTCTTT,CAWRFPFRALTFEAFF
NA,NA,16,TRBV28,TRBJ2-6,TGTGCCAGCAGGAGACCAGGGGACTCTGGGGCCAACGTCCTGACTTTC,CASRRPGDSGANVLTF
NA,NA,14,TRBV2,TRBJ1-1,TGTGCCAGCAGTGAGCTTGGAAGGAGGACTGAAGCTTTCTTT,CASSELGRRTEAFF
NA,TRBD2,15,TRBV6-5,TRBJ2-5,TGTGCCACAGCCCTGGCGGGAGGGAACCAAGAGACCCAGTACTTC,CATALAGGNQETQYF
NA,TRBD1,19,TRBV28,TRBJ1-5,TGTGCCAGCAGTTTACCAAACCCGGGACAGTCACTATTCAATCAGCCCCAGCATTTT,CASSLPNPGQSLFNQPQHF
once,TRBD2,16,TRBV18,TRBJ2-7,TGTGCCAGCTCACCACCGGTTAGCGGGAGGGCCTACGAGCAGTACTTC,CASSPPVSGRAYEQYF
NA,TRBD1,14,TRBV28,TRBJ2-3,TGTGCCAGCAGTTTAGCAGGGGGCTCTTATACGCAGTATTTT,CASSLAGGSYTQYF
NA,TRBD1,16,TRBV28,TRBJ1-4,TGTGCCAGCAGTTTATCGGCCAGGGGGACACAAGAAAAACTGTTTTTT,CASSLSARGTQEKLFF
NA,NA,16,TRBV6-4,TRBJ2-3,TGTGCCAGCAGTGATGCCTCTGAGGGTCCCCCAGATACGCAGTATTTT,CASSDASEGPPDTQYF
NA,NA,13,TRBV11-1,TRBJ1-2,TGTGCCAGCAGCTCCGGGGACTGGGGTGGCTACACCTTC,CASSSGDWGGYTF
NA,TRBD2,13,TRBV11-2,TRBJ2-1,TGTGCCAGCAGCTTAGAGGCGGGAGCTGAGCAGTTCTTC,CASSLEAGAEQFF
NA,TRBD2,15,TRBV5-1,TRBJ2-3,TGCGCCAGCAGCTTGTCGCTAGCGGGAGGGGATACGCAGTATTTT,CASSLSLAGGDTQYF
NA,TRBD1,13,TRBV7-9,TRBJ1-1,TGTGCCAGCAGTCCAGGACAGGCCATTGAAGCTTTCTTT,CASSPGQAIEAFF
NA,NA,17,TRBV14,TRBJ2-1,TGTGCCAGCAGCCAAGATTGGTTCGCCAGGGCCTACAATGAGCAGTTCTTC,CASSQDWFARAYNEQFF
once,NA,14,TRBV6-1,TRBJ1-2,TGTGCCAGCAGTGAAGTTGTCTCCGAGAGTGGCTACACCTTC,CASSEVVSESGYTF
NA,NA,13,TRBV6-5,TRBJ1-5,TGTGCCAGCAGCCTTGGATCAGATCAGCCCCAGCATTTT,CASSLGSDQPQHF
NA,TRBD1,14,TRBV5-1,TRBJ1-1,TGCGCCAGCCAACTGACAGGGTTGAACACTGAAGCTTTCTTT,CASQLTGLNTEAFF
NA,NA,15,TRBV5-4,TRBJ2-2,TGTGCCAGCAGCTTGGCCGGCTTAGACACCGGGGAGCTGTTTTTT,CASSLAGLDTGELFF
NA,NA,13,TRBV19,TRBJ1-4,TGTGCCAGTAGTATATTCGATAATGAAAAACTGTTTTTT,CASSIFDNEKLFF
NA,TRBD1,17,TRBV19,TRBJ1-5,TGTGCCAGTAGTATGAGGGGGCTCCGAGGGGGCAATCAGCCCCAGCATTTT,CASSMRGLRGGNQPQHF
NA,NA,14,TRBV6-1,TRBJ2-5,TGTGCCAGCACCTTACAGGGTACCCAAGAGACCCAGTACTTC,CASTLQGTQETQYF
NA,TRBD1,15,TRBV2,TRBJ1-3,TGTGCCAGCAGTGGCCAGGGACAGGGTTTCAACACCATATATTTT,CASSGQGQGFNTIYF
NA,TRBD1,15,TRBV6-1,TRBJ2-7,TGTGCCAGCAGTGACCCCGGGACAGGGGTCGCCGAGCAGTACTTC,CASSDPGTGVAEQYF
once,TRBD2,15,TRBV5-1,TRBJ2-7,TGCGCCAGCAGCTTGGCTCGGGGAGGGCCCTACGAGCAGTACTTC,CASSLARGGPYEQYF
NA,NA,13,TRBV6-1,TRBJ2-7,TGTGCCAGCAGTGTGACAGTAGCCTACGAGCAGTACTTC,CASSVTVAYEQYF
once,NA,14,TRBV6-1,TRBJ1-1,TGTGCCAGCAGTTTGACAGTTTTGAACACTGAAGCTTTCTTT,CASSLTVLNTEAFF
NA,NA,14,TRBV5-1,TRBJ2-3,TGCGCCAGCAGGGTTGCGGGGAGCACAGATACGCAGTATTTT,CASRVAGSTDTQYF
NA,TRBD1,13,TRBV5-1,TRBJ1-1,TGCGCCAGCAGCTTTGACAGGGGCGCTGAAGCTTTCTTT,CASSFDRGAEAFF